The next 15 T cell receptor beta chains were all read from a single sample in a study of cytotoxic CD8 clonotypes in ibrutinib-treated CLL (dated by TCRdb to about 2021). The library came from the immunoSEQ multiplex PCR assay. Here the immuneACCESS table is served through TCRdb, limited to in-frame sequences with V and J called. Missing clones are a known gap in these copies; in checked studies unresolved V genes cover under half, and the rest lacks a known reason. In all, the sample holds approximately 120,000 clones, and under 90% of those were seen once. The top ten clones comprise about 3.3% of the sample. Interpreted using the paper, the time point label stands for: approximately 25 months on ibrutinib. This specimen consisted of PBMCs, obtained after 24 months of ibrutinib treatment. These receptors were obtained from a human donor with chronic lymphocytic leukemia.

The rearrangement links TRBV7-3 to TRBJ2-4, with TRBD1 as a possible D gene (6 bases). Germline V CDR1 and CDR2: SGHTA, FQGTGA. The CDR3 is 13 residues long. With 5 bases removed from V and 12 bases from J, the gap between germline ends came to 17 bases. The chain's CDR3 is CASSPVTGSTQYF. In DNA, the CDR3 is TGTGCCAGCAGCCCGGTAACAGGGTCGACTCAGTACTTC.

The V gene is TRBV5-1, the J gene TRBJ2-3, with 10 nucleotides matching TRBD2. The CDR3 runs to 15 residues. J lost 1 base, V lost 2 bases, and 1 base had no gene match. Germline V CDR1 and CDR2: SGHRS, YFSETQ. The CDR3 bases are TGCGCCAGCAGCTTCCTAGCGGGGGGCACAGATACGCAGTATTTT. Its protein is CASSFLAGGTDTQYF.

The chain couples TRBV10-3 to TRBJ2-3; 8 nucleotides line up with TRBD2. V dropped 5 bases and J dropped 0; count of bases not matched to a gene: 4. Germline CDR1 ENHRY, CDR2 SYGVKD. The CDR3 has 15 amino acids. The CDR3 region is CAISRGGGSTDTQYF. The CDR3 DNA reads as TGTGCCATCAGTCGGGGGGGAGGTAGCACAGATACGCAGTATTTT.

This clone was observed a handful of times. The CDR3 DNA sequence: TGTGCCAGCAGTTCGACTAGCGGGAAACACAATGAGCAGTTCTTC. Translated, it gives CASSSTSGKHNEQFF. The rearrangement uses TRBV28 and TRBJ2-1; TRBD2 matches 11 bases. V was clipped by 4 bases and J by 5 bases; unmatched bases: 4. CDR1 is MDHEN and CDR2 is SYDVKM in the germline V gene. The CDR3 has 15 amino acids.

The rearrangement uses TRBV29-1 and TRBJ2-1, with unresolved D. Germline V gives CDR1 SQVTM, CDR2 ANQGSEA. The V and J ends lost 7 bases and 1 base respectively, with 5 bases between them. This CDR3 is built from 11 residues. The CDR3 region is CSGGSYNEQFF. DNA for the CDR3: TGCAGCGGGGGATCCTACAATGAGCAGTTCTTC.

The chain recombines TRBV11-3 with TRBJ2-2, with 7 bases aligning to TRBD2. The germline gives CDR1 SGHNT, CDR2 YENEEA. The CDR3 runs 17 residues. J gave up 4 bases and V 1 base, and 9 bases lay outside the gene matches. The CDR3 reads CASSLGLAGDLTGELFF. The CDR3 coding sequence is TGTGCCAGCAGCTTAGGTTTGGCGGGGGACCTCACCGGGGAGCTGTTTTTT.

CDR3 amino acids: CASSLLAGQGETQYF. The CDR3 nucleotides are TGTGCCAGCAGCCTCTTAGCGGGGCAAGGGGAGACCCAGTACTTC. V gene TRBV11-2 combines with J gene TRBJ2-5, with TRBD2 identical over 8 bases. After removal of 5 bases from V and 5 bases from J, the junction contained 10 bases not matched to a gene. Germline V gene sequence: CDR1 SGHAT, CDR2 FQNNGV. The CDR3 totals 15 residues.

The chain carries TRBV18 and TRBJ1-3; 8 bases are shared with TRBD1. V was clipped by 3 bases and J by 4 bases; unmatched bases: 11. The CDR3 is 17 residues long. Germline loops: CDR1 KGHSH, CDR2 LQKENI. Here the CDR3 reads CASSPLGQGASGNTIYF. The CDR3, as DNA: TGTGCCAGCTCACCGCTAGGACAGGGAGCGTCGGGAAACACCATATATTTT.

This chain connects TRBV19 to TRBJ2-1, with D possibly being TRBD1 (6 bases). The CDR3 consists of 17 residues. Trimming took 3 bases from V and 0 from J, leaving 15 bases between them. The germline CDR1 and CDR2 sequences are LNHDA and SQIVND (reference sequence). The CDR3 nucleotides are TGTGCCAGTAGTATTTCAGGGGCTATTATCTCCTACAATGAGCAGTTCTTC. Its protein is CASSISGAIISYNEQFF.

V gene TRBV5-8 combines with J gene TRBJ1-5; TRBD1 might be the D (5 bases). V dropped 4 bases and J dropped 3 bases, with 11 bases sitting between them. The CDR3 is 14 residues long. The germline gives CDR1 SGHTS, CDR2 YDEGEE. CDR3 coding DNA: TGTGCCAGCAGCCGGGACGGACACAATCAGCCCCAGCATTTT. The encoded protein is CASSRDGHNQPQHF.

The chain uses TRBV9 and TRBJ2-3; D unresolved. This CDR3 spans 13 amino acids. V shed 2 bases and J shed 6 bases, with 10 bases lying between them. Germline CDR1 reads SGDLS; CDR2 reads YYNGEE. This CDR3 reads CASSVGYPDTQYF. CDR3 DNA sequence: TGTGCCAGCAGCGTTGGTTATCCGGATACGCAGTATTTT.

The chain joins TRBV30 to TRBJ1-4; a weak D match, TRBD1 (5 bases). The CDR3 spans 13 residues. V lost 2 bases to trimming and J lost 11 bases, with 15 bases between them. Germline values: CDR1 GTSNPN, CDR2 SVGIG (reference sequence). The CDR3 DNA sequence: TGTGCCTGGAGTCGTCAGGGAAGACGGAAACTGTTTTTT. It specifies CAWSRQGRRKLFF.

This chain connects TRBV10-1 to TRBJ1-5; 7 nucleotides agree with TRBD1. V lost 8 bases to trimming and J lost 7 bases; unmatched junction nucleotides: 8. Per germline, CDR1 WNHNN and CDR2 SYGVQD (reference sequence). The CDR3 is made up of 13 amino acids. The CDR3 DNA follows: TGCGCCAGCTCCCAGACCAGGGGGCAGCCCCAGCATTTT. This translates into CASSQTRGQPQHF.

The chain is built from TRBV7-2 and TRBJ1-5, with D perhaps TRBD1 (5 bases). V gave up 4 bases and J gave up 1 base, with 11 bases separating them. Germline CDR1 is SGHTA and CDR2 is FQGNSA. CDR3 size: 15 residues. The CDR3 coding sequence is TGTGCCAGCAGCTCAACCGGGACGAGCAATCAGCCCCAGCATTTT. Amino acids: CASSSTGTSNQPQHF.

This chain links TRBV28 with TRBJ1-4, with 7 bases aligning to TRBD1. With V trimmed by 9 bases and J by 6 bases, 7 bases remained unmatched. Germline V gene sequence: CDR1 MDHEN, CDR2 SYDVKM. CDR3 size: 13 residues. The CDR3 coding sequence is TGTGCCAGTGCCAGGGGGAGGGATGAAAAACTGTTTTTT. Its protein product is CASARGRDEKLFF.